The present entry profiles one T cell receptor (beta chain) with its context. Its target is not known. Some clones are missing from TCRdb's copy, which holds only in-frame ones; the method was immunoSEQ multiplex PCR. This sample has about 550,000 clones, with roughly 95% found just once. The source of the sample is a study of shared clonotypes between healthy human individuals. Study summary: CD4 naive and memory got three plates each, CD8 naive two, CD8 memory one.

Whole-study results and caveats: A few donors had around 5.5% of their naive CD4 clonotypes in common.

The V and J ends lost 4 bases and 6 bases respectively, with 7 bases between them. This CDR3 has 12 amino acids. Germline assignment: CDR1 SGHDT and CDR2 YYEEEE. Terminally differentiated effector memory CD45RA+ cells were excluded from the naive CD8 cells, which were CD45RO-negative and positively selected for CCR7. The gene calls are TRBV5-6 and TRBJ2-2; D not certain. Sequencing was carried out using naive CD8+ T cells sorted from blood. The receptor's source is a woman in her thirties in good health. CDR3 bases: TGTGCCAGCAGCCATGGGGCCGGGGAGCTGTTTTTT. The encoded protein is CASSHGAGELFF. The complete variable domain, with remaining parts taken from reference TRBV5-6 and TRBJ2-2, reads DAGVTQSPTHLIKTRGQQVTLRCSPKSGHDTVSWYQQALGQGPQFIFQYYEEEERQRGNFPDRFSGHQFPNYSSELNVNALLLGDSALYLCASSHGAGELFFGEGSRLTVL.